The sequence of this T cell receptor (beta chain) was determined in a study of CD8 T cells in ankylosing spondylitis. Study conclusions and caveats: Apparently characteristic of ankylosing spondylitis blood was a TCR beta motif (about eight highly homologous variants).

It was by quantitative 5'-RACE with molecular barcodes that TCR beta libraries were made. TCRdb reprocessed the 5' RACE reads via MiXCR and lists one record per CDR3 protein. The sample contains about 330,000 distinct CDR3 sequences, roughly 8% of which appear only once. There are 15 residues in the CDR3. The V and J ends lost 5 bases and 5 bases, in that order; junction bases with no gene match: 9. From germline, CDR1 is SGHVS and CDR2 FQNEAQ. This clonotype has only a few counts. Its antigen is currently unknown. The sequencing input was blood, either unsorted or a sorted T cell fraction (not recorded which). The receptor's source is a male donor with ankylosing spondylitis. V usage is TRBV7-8 and J usage is TRBJ1-5, with TRBD1 matching over 7 bases. CDR3 sequence: CASSDGQVSYQPQHF. DNA for the CDR3: TGTGCCAGCAGCGACGGACAGGTCTCATATCAGCCCCAGCATTTT.